The subject of this entry is one TCR beta chain. The antigen is not known. The data were taken from a study of monozygotic twins with inflammatory bowel disease. Generation of cDNA took place in eight separate reactions per sample. TCRdb processed the 5' RACE reads again and assigns one entry to each CDR3 protein, with no DNA. This table holds just over 300,000 distinct CDR3 sequences. Study conclusions and caveats: Evidence did not back any single strong signal or clonotype linked to IBD. Different subtypes (of T cells) could not be told apart from one another.

This CDR3 comprises 14 residues. Investigators pulled total RNA out of whole blood and did not sort T cells. The receptor's source is a human donor with ulcerative colitis or Crohn's disease, or a healthy co-twin of an affected twin (not recorded which). Sequences were obtained from blood. The J gene is TRBJ2-3, the V gene TRBV12-3 or TRBV12-4. CDR3 loop: CASTRPIVADTQYF.